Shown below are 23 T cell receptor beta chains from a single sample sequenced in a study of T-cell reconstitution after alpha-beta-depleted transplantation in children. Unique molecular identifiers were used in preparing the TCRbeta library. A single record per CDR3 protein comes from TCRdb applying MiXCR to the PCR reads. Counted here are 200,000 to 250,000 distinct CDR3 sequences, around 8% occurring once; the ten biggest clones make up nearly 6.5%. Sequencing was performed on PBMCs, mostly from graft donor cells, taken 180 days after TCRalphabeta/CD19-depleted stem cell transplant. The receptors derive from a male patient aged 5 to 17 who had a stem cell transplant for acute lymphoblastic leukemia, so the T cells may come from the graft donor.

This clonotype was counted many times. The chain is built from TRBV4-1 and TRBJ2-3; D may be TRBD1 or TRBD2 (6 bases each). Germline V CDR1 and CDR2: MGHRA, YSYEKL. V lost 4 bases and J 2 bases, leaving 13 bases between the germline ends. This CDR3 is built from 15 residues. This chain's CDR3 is CASSLQGRDTDTQYF. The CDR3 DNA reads TGCGCCAGCAGCCTTCAGGGGCGGGACACAGATACGCAGTATTTT.

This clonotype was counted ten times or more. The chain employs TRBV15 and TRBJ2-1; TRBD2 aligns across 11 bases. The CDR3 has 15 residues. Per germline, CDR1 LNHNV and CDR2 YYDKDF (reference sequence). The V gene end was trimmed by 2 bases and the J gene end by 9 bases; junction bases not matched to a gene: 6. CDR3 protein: CATSRFSGGAGEQFF. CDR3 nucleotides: TGTGCCACCAGCAGATTTAGCGGGGGGGCCGGTGAGCAGTTCTTC.

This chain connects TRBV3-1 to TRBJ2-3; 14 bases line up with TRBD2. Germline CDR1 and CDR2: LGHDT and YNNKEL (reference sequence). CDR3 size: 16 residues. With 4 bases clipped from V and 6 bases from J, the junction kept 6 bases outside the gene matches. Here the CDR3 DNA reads TGTGCCAGCAGCCGGGGACTAGCGGGGGAGGGGGATACGCAGTATTTT. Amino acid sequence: CASSRGLAGEGDTQYF.

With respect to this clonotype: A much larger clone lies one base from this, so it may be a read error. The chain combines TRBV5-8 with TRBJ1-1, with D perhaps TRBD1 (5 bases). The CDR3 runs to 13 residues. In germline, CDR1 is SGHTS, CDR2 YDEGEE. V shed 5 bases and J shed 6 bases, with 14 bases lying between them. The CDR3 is CASRQGLHSEAFF. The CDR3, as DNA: TGTGCCAGCAGGCAGGGCCTCCACTCTGAAGCTTTCTTT.

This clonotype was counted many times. Here the CDR3 reads CAISVGANVLTF. The DNA for the CDR3 is TGTGCCATCAGTGTGGGGGCCAACGTCCTGACTTTC. J is TRBJ2-6 and V is TRBV10-3; no reliable D call. Germline lookup yields CDR1 ENHRY and CDR2 SYGVKD. V shed 4 bases and J shed 4 bases, with 2 bases lying between them. This CDR3 region has 12 residues.

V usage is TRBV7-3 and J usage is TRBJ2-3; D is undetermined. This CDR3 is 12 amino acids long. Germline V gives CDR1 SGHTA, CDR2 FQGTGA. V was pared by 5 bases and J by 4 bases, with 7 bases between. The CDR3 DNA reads TGTGCCAGCAGCCCCGACTCAGATACGCAGTATTTT. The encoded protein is CASSPDSDTQYF. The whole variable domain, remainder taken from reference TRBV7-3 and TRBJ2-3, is GAGVSQTPSNKVTEKGKYVELRCDPISGHTALYWYRQSLGQGPEFLIYFQGTGAADDSGLPNDRFFAVRPEGSVSTLKIQRTERGDSAVYLCASSPDSDTQYFGPGTRLTVL.

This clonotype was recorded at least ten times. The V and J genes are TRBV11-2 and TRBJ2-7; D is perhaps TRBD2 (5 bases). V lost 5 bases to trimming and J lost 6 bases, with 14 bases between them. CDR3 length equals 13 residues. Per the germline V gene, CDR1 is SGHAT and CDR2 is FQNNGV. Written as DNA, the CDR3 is TGTGCCAGCAGCGCCCCGGCTAGCTTCGAGCAGTACTTC. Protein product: CASSAPASFEQYF.

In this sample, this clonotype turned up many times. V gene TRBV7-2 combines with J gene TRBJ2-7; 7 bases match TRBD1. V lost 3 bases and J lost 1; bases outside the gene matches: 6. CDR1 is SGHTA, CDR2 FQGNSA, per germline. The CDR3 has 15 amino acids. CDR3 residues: CASSFAGTVSYEQYF. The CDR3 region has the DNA TGTGCCAGCAGCTTTGCCGGGACAGTTTCCTACGAGCAGTACTTC.

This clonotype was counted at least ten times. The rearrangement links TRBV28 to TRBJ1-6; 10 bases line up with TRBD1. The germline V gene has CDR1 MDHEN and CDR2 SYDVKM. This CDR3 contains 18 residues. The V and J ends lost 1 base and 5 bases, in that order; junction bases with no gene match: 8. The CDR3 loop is CASSLYGPGQGNNSPLHF. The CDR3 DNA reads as TGTGCCAGCAGTTTATACGGCCCGGGACAGGGGAATAATTCACCCCTCCACTTT.

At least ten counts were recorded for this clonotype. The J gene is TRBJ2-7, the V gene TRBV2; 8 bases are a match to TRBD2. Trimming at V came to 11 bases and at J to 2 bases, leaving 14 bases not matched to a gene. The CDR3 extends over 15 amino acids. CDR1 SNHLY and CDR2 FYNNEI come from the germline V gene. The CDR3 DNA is TGTGCCTCACAGATGGGGACTAGGGGCCCCTACGAGCAGTACTTC. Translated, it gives CASQMGTRGPYEQYF.

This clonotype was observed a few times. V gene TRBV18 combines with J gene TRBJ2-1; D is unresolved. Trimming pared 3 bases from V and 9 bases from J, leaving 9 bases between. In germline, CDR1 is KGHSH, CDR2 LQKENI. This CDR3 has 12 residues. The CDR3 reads CASSPPETEQFF. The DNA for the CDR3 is TGTGCCAGCTCACCGCCGGAAACTGAGCAGTTCTTC.

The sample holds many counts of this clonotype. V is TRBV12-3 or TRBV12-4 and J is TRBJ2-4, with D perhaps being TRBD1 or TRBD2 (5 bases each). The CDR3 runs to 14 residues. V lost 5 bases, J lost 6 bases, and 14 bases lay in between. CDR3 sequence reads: CASSPSRDLNIQYF. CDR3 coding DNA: TGTGCCAGCAGTCCCAGTAGGGACCTAAACATTCAGTACTTC.

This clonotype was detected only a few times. The CDR3 DNA follows: TGTGCCAGCAGCTCCGGACCTTCGGGCCACAATGAGCAGTTCTTC. Protein product: CASSSGPSGHNEQFF. The V and J genes are TRBV12-3 or TRBV12-4 and TRBJ2-1, with unresolved D. The CDR3 sequence is 15 residues long. The V end was cut by 6 bases, the J end by 5 bases, with 17 bases between.

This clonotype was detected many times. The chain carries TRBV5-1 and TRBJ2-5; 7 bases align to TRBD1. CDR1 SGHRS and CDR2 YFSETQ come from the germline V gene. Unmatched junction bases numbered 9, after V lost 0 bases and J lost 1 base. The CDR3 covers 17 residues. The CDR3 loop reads CASSLGRVDRIQETQYF. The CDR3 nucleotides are TGCGCCAGCAGCTTGGGCCGGGTGGACAGGATCCAAGAGACCCAGTACTTC.

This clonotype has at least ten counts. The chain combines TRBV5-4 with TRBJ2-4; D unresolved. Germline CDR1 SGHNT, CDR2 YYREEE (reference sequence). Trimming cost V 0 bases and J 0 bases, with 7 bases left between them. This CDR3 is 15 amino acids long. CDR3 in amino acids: CASSLEPSAKNIQYF. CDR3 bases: TGTGCCAGCAGCTTGGAACCTTCAGCCAAAAACATTCAGTACTTC.

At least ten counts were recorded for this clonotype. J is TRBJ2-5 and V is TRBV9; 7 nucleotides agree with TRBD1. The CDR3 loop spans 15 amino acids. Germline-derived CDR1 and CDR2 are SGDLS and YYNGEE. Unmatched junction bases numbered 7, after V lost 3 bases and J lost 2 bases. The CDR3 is CASSGGGRLQETQYF. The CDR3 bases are TGTGCCAGCAGCGGAGGGGGCAGGCTTCAAGAGACCCAGTACTTC. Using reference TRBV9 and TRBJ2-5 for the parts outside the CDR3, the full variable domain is DSGVTQTPKHLITATGQRVTLRCSPRSGDLSVYWYQQSLDQGLQFLIQYYNGEERAKGNILERFSAQQFPDLHSELNLSSLELGDSALYFCASSGGGRLQETQYFGPGTRLLVL.

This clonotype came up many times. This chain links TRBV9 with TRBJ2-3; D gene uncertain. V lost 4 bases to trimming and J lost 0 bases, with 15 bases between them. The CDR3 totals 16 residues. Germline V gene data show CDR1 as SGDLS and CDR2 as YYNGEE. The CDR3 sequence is CASSPYLPSSTDTQYF. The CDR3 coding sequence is TGTGCCAGCAGCCCTTATCTCCCGTCCAGCACAGATACGCAGTATTTT. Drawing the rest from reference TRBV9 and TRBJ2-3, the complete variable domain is DSGVTQTPKHLITATGQRVTLRCSPRSGDLSVYWYQQSLDQGLQFLIQYYNGEERAKGNILERFSAQQFPDLHSELNLSSLELGDSALYFCASSPYLPSSTDTQYFGPGTRLTVL.

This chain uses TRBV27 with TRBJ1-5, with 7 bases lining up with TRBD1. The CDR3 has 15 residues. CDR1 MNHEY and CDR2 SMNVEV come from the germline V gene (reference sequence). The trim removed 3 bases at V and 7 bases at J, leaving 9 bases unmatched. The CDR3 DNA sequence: TGTGCCAGCAGTTTGGAGGGGGCGAGGGGACAGCCCCAGCATTTT. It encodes CASSLEGARGQPQHF.

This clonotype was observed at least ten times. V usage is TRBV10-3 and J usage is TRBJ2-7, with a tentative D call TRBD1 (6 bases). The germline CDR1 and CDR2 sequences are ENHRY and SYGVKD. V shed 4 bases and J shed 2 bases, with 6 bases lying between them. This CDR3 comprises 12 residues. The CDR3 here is CAISGGPYEQYF. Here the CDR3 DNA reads TGTGCCATCAGTGGGGGGCCCTACGAGCAGTACTTC.

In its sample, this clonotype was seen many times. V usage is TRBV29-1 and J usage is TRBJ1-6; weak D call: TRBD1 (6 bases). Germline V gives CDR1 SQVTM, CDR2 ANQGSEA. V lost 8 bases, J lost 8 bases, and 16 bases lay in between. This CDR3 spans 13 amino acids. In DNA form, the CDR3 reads TGCAGCCGCGGAACTGAGGGGGATTCACCCCTCCACTTT. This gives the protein CSRGTEGDSPLHF.

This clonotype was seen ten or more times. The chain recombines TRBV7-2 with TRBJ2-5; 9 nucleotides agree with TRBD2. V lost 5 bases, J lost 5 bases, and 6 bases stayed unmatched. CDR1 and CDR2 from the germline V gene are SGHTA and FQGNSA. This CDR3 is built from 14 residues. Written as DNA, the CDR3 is TGTGCCAGCAGCAAGGGTAGCGGGGGTGAGACCCAGTACTTC. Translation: CASSKGSGGETQYF.

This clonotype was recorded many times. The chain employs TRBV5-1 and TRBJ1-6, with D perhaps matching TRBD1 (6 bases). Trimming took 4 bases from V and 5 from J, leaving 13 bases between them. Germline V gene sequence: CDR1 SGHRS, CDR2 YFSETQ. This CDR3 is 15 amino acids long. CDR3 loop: CASSPWTVDNSPLHF. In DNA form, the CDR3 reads TGCGCCAGCAGCCCGTGGACAGTCGATAATTCACCCCTCCACTTT.

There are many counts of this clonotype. DNA for the CDR3: TGTGCCAGCAGCTCCGTTTCGTTTGGGGCCAACGTCCTGACTTTC. Translating it yields CASSSVSFGANVLTF. The chain carries TRBV7-3 and TRBJ2-6; D not certain. The germline V and J ends were trimmed by 4 bases and 3 bases, with 10 bases remaining between them. This CDR3 has 15 residues. Germline CDR1 is SGHTA and CDR2 is FQGTGA.